The 18 T cell receptor beta chains listed next were all sequenced from one sample in a study of CD4 T cells in relation to SARS-CoV-2 and coronaviruses. Sequenced by immunoSEQ multiplex PCR; TCRdb stores in-frame clones only, minus some. In the table there are about 56,000 clones, approximately 90% of which are singletons. Source material: naive CD4+ T cells from PBMCs. Subset indicated: naive CD4+ T cells isolated by negative enrichment. The receptor source for this set is an adult with COVID-19.

The rearrangement joins TRBV28 to TRBJ1-2; D is possibly TRBD1 (6 bases). The CDR3 extends over 12 amino acids. The V and J ends lost 3 bases and 7 bases respectively, with 9 bases between them. The germline V gene has CDR1 MDHEN and CDR2 SYDVKM. Here the CDR3 reads CASSFQGTGYTF. The CDR3 nucleotides are TGTGCCAGCAGTTTCCAGGGGACTGGCTACACCTTC.

This chain links TRBV7-9 with TRBJ2-3; 9 nucleotides match TRBD2. Losses at the gene ends were 6 bases for V and 3 bases for J; bases not matched to a gene: 7. The CDR3 has 15 amino acids. Germline CDR1 reads SEHNR; CDR2 reads FQNEAQ (reference sequence). CDR3 in amino acids: CASRVGLAATDTQYF. The CDR3 nucleotides read TGTGCCAGCAGGGTGGGACTAGCTGCTACAGATACGCAGTATTTT.

This chain joins TRBV7-2 and TRBJ1-2; D remains ambiguous. This CDR3 has 12 residues. The germline V gene encodes CDR1 SGHTA and CDR2 FQGNSA. The germline V and J ends were trimmed by 5 bases and 6 bases, with 10 bases remaining between them. DNA for the CDR3: TGTGCCAGCAGCCGCGACAACAATGGCTACACCTTC. Protein product: CASSRDNNGYTF.

Notes on this clone: One end of the junction does not line up with germline, which may come from a read error. The rearrangement joins TRBV29-1 to TRBJ2-6; 8 nucleotides align to TRBD2. Germline V gene data show CDR1 as SQVTM and CDR2 as ANQGSEA. The CDR3 length is 17 residues. The CDR3 sequence is CSVTRTSRDSGADVLTF. The CDR3 coding sequence is TGCAGCGTTACCCGGACTAGCAGGGACTCTGGGGCCGACGTCCTGACTTTC.

This chain uses TRBV6-5 with TRBJ2-3, with D hard to call. Germline assignment: CDR1 MNHEY and CDR2 SVGAGI. The V end lost 9 bases, the J end lost 1 base, and 5 bases lay between the germline ends. The CDR3 runs to 11 residues. CDR3 amino acids: CASCRTDTQYF. The CDR3 region has the DNA TGTGCCAGTTGCCGCACAGATACGCAGTATTTT.

V usage is TRBV7-9 and J usage is TRBJ2-3; D gene unclear. The germline CDR1 and CDR2 sequences are SEHNR and FQNEAQ (reference sequence). This CDR3 spans 13 amino acids. The V end was cut by 2 bases, the J end by 4 bases, with 7 bases between. CDR3 nucleotides: TGTGCCAGCAGCTTAATTGGGTCAGATACGCAGTATTTT. Amino acid sequence: CASSLIGSDTQYF.

This clone was counted once. CDR3 sequence: CASSLAREGAAGNTIYF. CDR3 DNA: TGTGCCAGCAGCTTAGCGCGAGAGGGGGCAGCTGGAAACACCATATATTTT. The gene calls are TRBV7-8 and TRBJ1-3; 7 bases agree with TRBD1. This CDR3 is 17 amino acids long. J gave up 2 bases and V 0 bases, and 7 bases lay outside the gene matches. Germline assignment: CDR1 SGHVS and CDR2 FQNEAQ.

V is TRBV20-1 and J is TRBJ1-1; D remains ambiguous. V was shortened by 5 bases and J by 11 bases, with 15 bases between the two germline ends. Per germline, CDR1 DFQATT and CDR2 SNEGSKA (reference sequence). The CDR3 runs to 11 residues. The CDR3 bases are TGCAGTGCTGACGGGCCCAAAATGGCTTTCTTT. As protein: CSADGPKMAFF.

The J gene is TRBJ1-2, the V gene TRBV4-1; the D gene is possibly TRBD1 (6 bases). CDR1 MGHRA and CDR2 YSYEKL come from the germline V gene. The CDR3 runs 18 residues. V lost 0 bases and J 4 bases, leaving 21 bases between the germline ends. CDR3 residues: CASSQDRGARISAYGYTF. CDR3 coding DNA: TGCGCCAGCAGCCAAGATCGGGGGGCGCGAATCTCGGCCTATGGCTACACCTTC.

Worth noting for this clone: The junction departs from germline at one end; a sequencing error may be responsible. This chain links TRBV3-1 (or the pseudogene TRBV3-2) with TRBJ1-3; D call uncertain. CDR1 LGHDT and CDR2 YNNKEL come from the germline V gene (reference sequence). The CDR3 totals 14 residues. CDR3 sequence reads: CASSQFNAGNTIYF. The CDR3 nucleotides read TGTGCCAGCAGCCAATTTAACGCTGGGAACACCATATATTTT.

The chain links TRBV11-2 to TRBJ2-5; D is unresolved. Between the trimmed V and J ends, which lost 0 bases and 6 bases, there was a span of 14 bases. Germline V gives CDR1 SGHAT, CDR2 FQNNGV. The CDR3 sequence is 15 residues long. As DNA, the CDR3 is TGTGCCAGCAGCTTAGACCCCTCTCGCACCCAGACCCAGTACTTC. Translating it yields CASSLDPSRTQTQYF.

This clone appeared a few times. This chain connects TRBV30 to TRBJ2-7; D assignment may be TRBD1 or TRBD2 (5 bases each). The CDR3 loop spans 12 amino acids. V was shortened by 2 bases and J by 2 bases, with 7 bases between the two germline ends. Germline V gives CDR1 GTSNPN, CDR2 SVGIG (reference sequence). CDR3 in amino acids: CAWSPGPYEQYF. The CDR3 DNA reads TGTGCCTGGAGTCCGGGGCCCTACGAGCAGTACTTC. Full variable domain (missing parts from reference TRBV30 and TRBJ2-7): SQTIHQWPATLVQPVGSPLSLECTVEGTSNPNLYWYRQAAGRGLQLLFYSVGIGQISSEVPQNLSASRPQDRQFILSSKKLLLSDSGFYLCAWSPGPYEQYFGPGTRLTVT.

J is TRBJ2-3 and V is TRBV5-1; 8 positions match TRBD1. V gave up 3 bases and J gave up 1 base; unmatched junction bases: 10. Germline V gene data show CDR1 as SGHRS and CDR2 as YFSETQ. The CDR3 covers 17 residues. CDR3 sequence: CASSSSPTGVGTDTQYF. DNA for the CDR3: TGCGCCAGCAGCTCGAGCCCGACAGGGGTGGGCACAGATACGCAGTATTTT.

This chain joins TRBV3-1 (or the pseudogene TRBV3-2) and TRBJ1-2, with 7 positions matching TRBD1. V was pared by 4 bases and J by 8 bases, with 10 bases of the junction left unmatched. Per the germline V gene, CDR1 is LGHDT and CDR2 is YNNKEL (reference sequence). The length of the CDR3 is 14 residues. The CDR3 DNA sequence: TGTGCCAGCAGCCCAGATACGACAGGGAGAGGCTACACCTTC. Amino acids: CASSPDTTGRGYTF.

The chain carries TRBV19 and TRBJ1-4; 7 nucleotides match TRBD1. V gave up 6 bases and J gave up 3 bases; unmatched junction bases: 4. Looked up from germline, CDR1 is LNHDA and CDR2 is SQIVND (reference sequence). The CDR3 sequence is 14 residues long. The DNA of the CDR3 is TGTGCCAGTAGCCTGACAGGGTCTAATGAAAAACTGTTTTTT. Encoded protein: CASSLTGSNEKLFF.

This chain links TRBV21-1 with TRBJ2-1; the D call in the table, TRBD2, was not verified against the DNA. TRBV21-1 is tagged as a pseudogene. The CDR3 is 16 amino acids. The CDR3 coding sequence is TGTGCCAGCAGCACCCGGTGGGTACCGACTTACAATGAGCAGTTCTTC. It encodes CASSTRWVPTYNEQFF.

The V gene is TRBV5-1, the J gene TRBJ1-3; 7 positions match TRBD1. CDR3 length: 16 residues. Looked up from germline, CDR1 is SGHRS and CDR2 is YFSETQ. The junction had 6 bases not matched to a gene; V was cut back by 0 bases and J by 3 bases. CDR3 bases: TGCGCCAGCAGCTTGGAAAGGGGACAGATTGGAAACACCATATATTTT. Its translation: CASSLERGQIGNTIYF.

The gene calls are TRBV28 and TRBJ1-1; possible D gene TRBD1, 6 bases. Germline V gene sequence: CDR1 MDHEN, CDR2 SYDVKM. The V end was cut by 7 bases, the J end by 8 bases, with 14 bases between. The CDR3 has 12 amino acids. DNA for the CDR3: TGTGCCAGCAACATGGCCGGGACAGAAGCTTTCTTT. Translation gives CASNMAGTEAFF. Looking up the rest from reference TRBV28 and TRBJ1-1 gives the full variable domain: DVKVTQSSRYLVKRTGEKVFLECVQDMDHENMFWYRQDPGLGLRLIYFSYDVKMKEKGDIPEGYSVSREKKERFSLILESASTNQTSMYLCASNMAGTEAFFGQGTRLTVV.